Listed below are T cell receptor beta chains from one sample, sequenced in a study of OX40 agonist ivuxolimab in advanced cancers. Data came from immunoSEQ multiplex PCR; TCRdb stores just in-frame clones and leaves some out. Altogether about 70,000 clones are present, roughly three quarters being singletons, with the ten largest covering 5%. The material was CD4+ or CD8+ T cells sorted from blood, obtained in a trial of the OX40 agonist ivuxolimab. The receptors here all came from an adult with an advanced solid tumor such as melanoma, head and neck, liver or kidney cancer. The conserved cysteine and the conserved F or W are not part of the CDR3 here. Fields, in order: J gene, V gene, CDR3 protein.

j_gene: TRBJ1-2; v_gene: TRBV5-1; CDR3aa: ASSIQDSNYGYT
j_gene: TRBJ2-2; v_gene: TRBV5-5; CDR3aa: ASSSGGLNTGELF
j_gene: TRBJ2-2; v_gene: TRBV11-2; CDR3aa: ASSSESVGAGELF
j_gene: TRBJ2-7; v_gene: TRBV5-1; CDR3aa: ASSLGTGVDEQY
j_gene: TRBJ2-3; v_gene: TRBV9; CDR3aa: ASSLAFSGGAPDTQY
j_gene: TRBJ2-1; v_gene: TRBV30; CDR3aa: AWSLTSGSYNEQF
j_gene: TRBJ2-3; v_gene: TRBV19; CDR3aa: ASSIESGRMSDTQY
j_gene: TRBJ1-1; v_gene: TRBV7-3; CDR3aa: ASSIGLNEAF
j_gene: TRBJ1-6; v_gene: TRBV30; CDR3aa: AWVKTGVNSPLH
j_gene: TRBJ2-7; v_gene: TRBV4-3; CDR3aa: ASSRLAGGPGEQY
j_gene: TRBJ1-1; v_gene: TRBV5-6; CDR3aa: ASTLWEPRRRTEAF
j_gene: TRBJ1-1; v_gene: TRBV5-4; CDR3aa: ASSLQNTEAF
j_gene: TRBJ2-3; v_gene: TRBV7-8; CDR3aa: ASSYRGGETDTQY
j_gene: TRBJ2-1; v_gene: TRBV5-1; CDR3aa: ASSLSSGIVGEQF
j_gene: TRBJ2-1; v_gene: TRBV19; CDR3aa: ASSIDRGSGRSDEQF
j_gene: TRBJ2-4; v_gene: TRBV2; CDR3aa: ASGRQGGKNIQY
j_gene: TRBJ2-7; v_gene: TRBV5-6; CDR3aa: ASSLGPAYEQY
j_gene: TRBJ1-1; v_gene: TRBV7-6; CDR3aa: ASSKPLGTEAF
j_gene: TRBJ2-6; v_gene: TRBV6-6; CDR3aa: ASNFGWGDANVLT
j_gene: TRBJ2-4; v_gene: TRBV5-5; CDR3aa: ASSLYPTAKNIQY
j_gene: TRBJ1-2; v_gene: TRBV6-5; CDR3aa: ASSPGIGRGYT
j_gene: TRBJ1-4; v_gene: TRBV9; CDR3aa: ASSVNSNEKLF
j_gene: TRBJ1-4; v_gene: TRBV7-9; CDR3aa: ASSQGQGRANEKLF
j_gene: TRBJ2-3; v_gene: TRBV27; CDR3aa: ASSSTFGAFTDTQY
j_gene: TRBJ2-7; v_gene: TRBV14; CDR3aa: ASSWDRNYEQY
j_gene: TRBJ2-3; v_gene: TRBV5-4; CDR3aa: ASSLFSLSTQY
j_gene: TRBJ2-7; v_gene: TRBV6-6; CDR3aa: ASSYSDRAYEQY
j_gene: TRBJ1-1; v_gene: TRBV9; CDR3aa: ASSPDGNTEAF
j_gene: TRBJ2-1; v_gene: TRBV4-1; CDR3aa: ASSIGEYRGNEQF
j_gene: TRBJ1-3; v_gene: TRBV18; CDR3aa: ASSPPAGASGNTIY
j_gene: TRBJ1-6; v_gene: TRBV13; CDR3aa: ASSVHQGSSPLH
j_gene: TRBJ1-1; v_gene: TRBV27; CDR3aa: ASSSGQGYTEAF
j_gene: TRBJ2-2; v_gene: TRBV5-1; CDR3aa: ASSFGHPTGELF